The TCR beta chain under discussion was sequenced for a study of T cells after posttransplantation cyclophosphamide. TCRdb's table, derived via immunoSEQ multiplex PCR, lists solely in-frame clones and lacks some. The sample includes some 50,000 clones, none of them occurring once. Whole-study results and caveats: Later post-transplant blood repertoires were often dominated by donor CD8+ memory clones.

In its sample, this clone was seen many times. Its antigen is undetermined. Germline V gene lookup returns CDR1 MNHNS and CDR2 SASEGT. The CDR3 has 14 residues. Deletions cut 2 bases from V and 2 bases from J, with 9 bases between. The chain has TRBV6-1 and TRBJ2-5; unclear D gene. The sequence was collected from a man between 40 and 49 years old in good health, CMV-negative, and a related stem cell transplant donor. Sequenced input: PBMCs. This chain's CDR3 is CASSEIGRQETQYF. The CDR3 coding sequence is TGTGCCAGCAGTGAAATCGGCAGGCAAGAGACCCAGTACTTC.